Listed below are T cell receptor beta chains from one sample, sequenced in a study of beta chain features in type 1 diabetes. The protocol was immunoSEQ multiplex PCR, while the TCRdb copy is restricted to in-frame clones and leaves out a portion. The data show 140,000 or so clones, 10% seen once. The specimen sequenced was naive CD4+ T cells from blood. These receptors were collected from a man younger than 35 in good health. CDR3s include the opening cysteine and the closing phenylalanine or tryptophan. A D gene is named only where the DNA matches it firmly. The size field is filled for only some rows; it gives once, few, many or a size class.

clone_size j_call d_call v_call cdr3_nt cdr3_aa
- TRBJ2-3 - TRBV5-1 TGCGCCAGCAGCCGAGCGACGGACACAGATACGCAGTATTTT CASSRATDTDTQYF
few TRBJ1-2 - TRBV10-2 TGCGCCAGCACGTTGCAGTTGAACTATGGCTACACCTTC CASTLQLNYGYTF
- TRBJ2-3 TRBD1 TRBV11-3 TGTGCCAGCAGCCAGAGGACAGGGACCCGAGATACGCAGTATTTT CASSQRTGTRDTQYF
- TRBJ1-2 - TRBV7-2 TGTGCCAGCAGCTTAGGACAGGCCTTCTATGGCTACACCTTC CASSLGQAFYGYTF
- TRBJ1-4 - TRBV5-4 TGTGCCAGCACCGACTCAGCGAGGGATGAAAAACTGTTTTTT CASTDSARDEKLFF
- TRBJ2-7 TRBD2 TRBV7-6 TGTGCCAGCAGCTTAGCGCCTAGCGGGGGGGCCGTGGAGCAGTACTTC CASSLAPSGGAVEQYF
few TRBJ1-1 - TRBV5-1 TGCGCCAGCAGCTTGGAGGCGGGGTGGGAAGCTTTCTTT CASSLEAGWEAFF
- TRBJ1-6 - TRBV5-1 TGCGCCAGCAGCGTGACGGACGGGGATTCACCCCTCCACTTT CASSVTDGDSPLHF
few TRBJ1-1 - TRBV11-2 TGTGCCAGCAGCTTGGGACAGAACACTGAAGCTTTCTTT CASSLGQNTEAFF
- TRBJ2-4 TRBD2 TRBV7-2 TGTGCCAGCAGCTTAGAACTAGCGGGGGGGTTAGCCAAAAACATTCAGTACTTC CASSLELAGGLAKNIQYF